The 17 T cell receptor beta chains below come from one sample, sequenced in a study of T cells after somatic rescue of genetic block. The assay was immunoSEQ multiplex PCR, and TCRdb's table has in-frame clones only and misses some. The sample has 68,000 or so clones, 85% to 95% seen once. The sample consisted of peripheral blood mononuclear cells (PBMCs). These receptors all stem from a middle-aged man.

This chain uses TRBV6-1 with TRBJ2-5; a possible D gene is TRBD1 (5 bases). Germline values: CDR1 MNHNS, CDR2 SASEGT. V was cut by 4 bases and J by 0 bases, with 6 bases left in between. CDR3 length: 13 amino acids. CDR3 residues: CASSGQYQETQYF. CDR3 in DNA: TGTGCCAGCAGTGGACAGTACCAAGAGACCCAGTACTTC.

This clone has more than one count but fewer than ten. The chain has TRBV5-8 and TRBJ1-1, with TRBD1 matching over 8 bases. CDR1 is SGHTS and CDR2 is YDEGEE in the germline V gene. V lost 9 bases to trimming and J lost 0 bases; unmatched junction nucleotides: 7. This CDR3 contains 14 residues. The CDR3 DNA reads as TGTGCCACCAAACGGGACAGGATGAACACTGAAGCTTTCTTT. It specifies CATKRDRMNTEAFF. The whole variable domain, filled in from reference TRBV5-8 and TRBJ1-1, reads EAGVTQSPTHLIKTRGQQATLRCSPISGHTSVYWYQQALGLGLQFLLWYDEGEERNRGNFPPRFSGRQFPNYSSELNVNALELEDSALYLCATKRDRMNTEAFFGQGTRLTVV.

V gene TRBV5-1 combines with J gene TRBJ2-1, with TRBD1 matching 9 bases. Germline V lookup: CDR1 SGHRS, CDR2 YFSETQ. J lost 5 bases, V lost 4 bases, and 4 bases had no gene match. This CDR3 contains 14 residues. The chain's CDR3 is CASSRWTGDNEQFF. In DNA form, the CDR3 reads TGCGCCAGCAGCAGATGGACAGGGGACAATGAGCAGTTCTTC.

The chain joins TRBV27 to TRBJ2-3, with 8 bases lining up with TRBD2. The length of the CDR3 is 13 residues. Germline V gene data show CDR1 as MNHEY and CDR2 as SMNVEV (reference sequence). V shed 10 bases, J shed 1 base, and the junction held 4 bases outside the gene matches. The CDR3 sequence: CAIRAGGTDTQYF. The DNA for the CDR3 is TGTGCCATTCGAGCGGGGGGCACAGATACGCAGTATTTT.

CDR3 DNA sequence: TGCGCCAGCAGCGGGGGCGCGGGAAACTACGAGCAGTACTTC. It translates to CASSGGAGNYEQYF. The rearrangement uses TRBV5-1 and TRBJ2-7, with D perhaps being TRBD1 or TRBD2 (6 bases each). Germline CDR1 and CDR2: SGHRS and YFSETQ. Trimming stripped 4 bases from V and 3 bases from J, with 14 bases between. The length of the CDR3 is 14 residues.

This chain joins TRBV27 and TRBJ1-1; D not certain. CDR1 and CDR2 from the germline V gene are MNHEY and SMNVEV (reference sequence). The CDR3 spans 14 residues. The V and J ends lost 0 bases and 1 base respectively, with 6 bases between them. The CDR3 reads CASSLSAGNTEAFF. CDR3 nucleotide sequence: TGTGCCAGCAGTTTATCTGCAGGGAACACTGAAGCTTTCTTT.

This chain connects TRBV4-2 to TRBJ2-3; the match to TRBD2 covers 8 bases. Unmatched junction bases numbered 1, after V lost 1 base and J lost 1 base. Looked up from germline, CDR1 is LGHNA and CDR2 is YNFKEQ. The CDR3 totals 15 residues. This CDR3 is CASSQAGRGTDTQYF. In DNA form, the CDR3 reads TGTGCCAGCAGCCAAGCCGGGAGGGGCACAGATACGCAGTATTTT.

CDR3 nucleotide sequence: TGTGCCAGCAGCCTGGCAGGGGGGACTGAAGCTTTCTTT. Translation: CASSLAGGTEAFF. The chain carries TRBV27 and TRBJ1-1; 7 nucleotides agree with TRBD1. The CDR3 extends over 13 amino acids. Germline CDR1 and CDR2: MNHEY and SMNVEV (reference sequence). Trimming removed 6 bases from V and 5 bases from J; junction bases left unmatched: 6.

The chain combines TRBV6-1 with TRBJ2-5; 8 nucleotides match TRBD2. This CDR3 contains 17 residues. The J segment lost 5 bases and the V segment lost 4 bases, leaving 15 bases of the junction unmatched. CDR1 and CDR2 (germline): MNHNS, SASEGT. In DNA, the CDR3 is TGTGCCAGCAGTGCCGAAGCGGGAGATCTTTGGGGGGAGACCCAGTACTTC. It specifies CASSAEAGDLWGETQYF.

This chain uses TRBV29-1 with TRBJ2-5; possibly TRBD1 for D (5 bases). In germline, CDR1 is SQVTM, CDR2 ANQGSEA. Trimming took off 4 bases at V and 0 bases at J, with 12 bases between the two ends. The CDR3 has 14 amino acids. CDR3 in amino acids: CSVVVTVYQETQYF. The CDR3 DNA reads TGCAGCGTTGTCGTGACAGTGTACCAAGAGACCCAGTACTTC. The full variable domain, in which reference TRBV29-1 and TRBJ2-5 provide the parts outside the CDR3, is SAVISQKPSRDICQRGTSLTIQCQVDSQVTMMFWYRQQPGQSLTLIATANQGSEATYESGFVIDKFPISRPNLTFSTLTVSNMSPEDSSIYLCSVVVTVYQETQYFGPGTRLLVL.

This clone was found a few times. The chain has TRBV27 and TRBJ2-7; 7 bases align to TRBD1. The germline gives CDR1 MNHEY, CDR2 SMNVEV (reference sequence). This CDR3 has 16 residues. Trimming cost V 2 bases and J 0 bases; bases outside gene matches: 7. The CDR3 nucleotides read TGTGCCAGCAGTTTAACGGGACAGAGCACCTCCTACGAGCAGTACTTC. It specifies CASSLTGQSTSYEQYF.

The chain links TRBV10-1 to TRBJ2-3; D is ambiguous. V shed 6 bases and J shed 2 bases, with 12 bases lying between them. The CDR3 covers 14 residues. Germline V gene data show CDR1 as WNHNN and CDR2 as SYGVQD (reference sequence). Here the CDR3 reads CASSPFPATDTQYF. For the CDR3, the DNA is TGCGCCAGCAGCCCGTTTCCAGCCACAGATACGCAGTATTTT.

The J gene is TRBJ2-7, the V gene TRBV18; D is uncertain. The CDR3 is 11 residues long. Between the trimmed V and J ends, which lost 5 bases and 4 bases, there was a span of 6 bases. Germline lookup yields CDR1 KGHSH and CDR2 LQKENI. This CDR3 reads CASSSEYEQYF. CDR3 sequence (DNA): TGTGCCAGCTCATCCGAGTACGAGCAGTACTTC.

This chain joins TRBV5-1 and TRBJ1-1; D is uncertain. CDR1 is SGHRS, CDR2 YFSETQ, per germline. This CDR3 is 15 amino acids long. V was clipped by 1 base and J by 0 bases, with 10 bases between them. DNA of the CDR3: TGCGCCAGCAGCTTGTTCGGGGTCCTGAACACTGAAGCTTTCTTT. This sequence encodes CASSLFGVLNTEAFF.

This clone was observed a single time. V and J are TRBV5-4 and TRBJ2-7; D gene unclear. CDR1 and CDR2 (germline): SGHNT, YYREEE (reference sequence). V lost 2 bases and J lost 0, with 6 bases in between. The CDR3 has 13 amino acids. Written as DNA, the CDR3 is TGTGCCAGCAGCTTTGAGTTCTCCTACGAGCAGTACTTC. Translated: CASSFEFSYEQYF.

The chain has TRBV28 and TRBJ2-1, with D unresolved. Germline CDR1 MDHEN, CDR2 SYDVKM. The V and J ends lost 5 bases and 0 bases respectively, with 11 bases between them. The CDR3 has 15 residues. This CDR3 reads CASSKDPSSYNEQFF. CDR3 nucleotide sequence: TGTGCCAGCAGTAAAGACCCAAGCTCCTACAATGAGCAGTTCTTC.

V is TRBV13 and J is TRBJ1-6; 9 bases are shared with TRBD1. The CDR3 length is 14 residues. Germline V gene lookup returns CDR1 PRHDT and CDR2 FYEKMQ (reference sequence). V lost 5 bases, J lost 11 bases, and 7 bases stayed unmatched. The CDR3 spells CASSTRTGDPPLHF. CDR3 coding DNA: TGTGCCAGCAGCACCAGGACAGGGGACCCACCCCTCCACTTT.